These T cell receptor beta chains were read from a single sample in a study of shared clonotypes between healthy human individuals. This table comes from immunoSEQ multiplex PCR, and its TCRdb copy is limited to in-frame clones, with some not included. Here the sample spans about 2.5 million clones, just under 95% being singletons. The specimen sequenced was naive CD4+ T cells from PBMCs. These receptors were collected from a man younger than 30 in good health. Some clones in this sample may be carry-over from other donors' samples. CDR3s include the opening cysteine and the closing phenylalanine or tryptophan. The order of the fields is J gene, D gene, V gene, clone size, CDR3 DNA, CDR3 protein. D genes are given only for firm matches. The size entry is marked missing in some rows and otherwise reads once, few, many or a size class.

TRBJ2-7	.	TRBV20-1	.	TGCAGTGCTTTTAAGGGCGGGCAGTACTTC	CSAFKGGQYF
TRBJ2-1	.	TRBV29-1	.	TGCAGCGTTGAAGACCCTCGACCCGGACGGTACAATGAGCAGTTCTTC	CSVEDPRPGRYNEQFF
TRBJ2-7	.	TRBV6-5	.	TGTGCCAGCAGTTCCCAGCGGGACAGCTCCTACGAGCAGTACTTC	CASSSQRDSSYEQYF
TRBJ1-1	.	TRBV6-6	.	TGTGCCAGCAGTTTGGACGGAATGGTGAACACTGAAGCTTTCTTT	CASSLDGMVNTEAFF
TRBJ1-1	.	TRBV28	.	TGTGCCAGCACTCAGGGTGCTGAAGCTTTCTTT	CASTQGAEAFF
TRBJ2-7	.	TRBV28	.	TGTGCCAGCAGTTTGACAGGGGAGGGGTACGAGCAGTACTTC	CASSLTGEGYEQYF
TRBJ2-1	.	TRBV5-1	.	TGCGCCAGCAGCCTATTTGGGGCAGGAGCTTGGGATGAGCAGTTCTTC	CASSLFGAGAWDEQFF
TRBJ2-3	.	TRBV28	.	TGTGCCAGCAGTATCCTAGGCGGCCCCTTTGGGGGGCCCACAGATACGCAGTATTTT	CASSILGGPFGGPTDTQYF
TRBJ2-7	TRBD1	TRBV6-6	.	TGTGCCAGCAGTTACGGGACAGGGTACGAGCAGTACTTC	CASSYGTGYEQYF
TRBJ2-7	TRBD1	TRBV10-3	.	TGTGCCATCAGTGAGGAGACAGGGCTCGAGCAGTACTTC	CAISEETGLEQYF
TRBJ1-2	.	TRBV28	.	TGTGCCAGCAGCTTCGTCTCTACTCCTGGCTACACCTTC	CASSFVSTPGYTF
TRBJ1-2	.	TRBV29-1	.	TGCAGCGGGTTAGATCACACGGGCTATGGCTACACCTTC	CSGLDHTGYGYTF
TRBJ2-7	TRBD2	TRBV5-1	.	TGCGCCAGCAGCGGGGAGGTAGGGAGACCGGGAGGGACCTCCTACGAGCAGTACTTC	CASSGEVGRPGGTSYEQYF
TRBJ2-7	.	TRBV5-4	.	TGTGCCAGCAGCTTGGGACAGGGGAGGGGCGAGCAGTACTTC	CASSLGQGRGEQYF
TRBJ2-1	.	TRBV2	.	TGTGCCAGCAATTCAGGCAATGAGCAGTTCTTC	CASNSGNEQFF
TRBJ2-7	.	TRBV5-1	once	TGCGCCAGCAGCTCTCCAGACAGGTACGAATACGAGCAGTACTTC	CASSSPDRYEYEQYF
TRBJ2-7	.	TRBV11-2	.	TGTGCCAGCAGCACGAACCGGGACATTCCCTACGAGCAGTACTTC	CASSTNRDIPYEQYF
TRBJ2-7	.	TRBV7-8	.	TGTGCCAGCAGCTTGCGGGTTCTCTCCTACGAGCAGTACTTC	CASSLRVLSYEQYF
TRBJ2-1	.	TRBV5-1	.	TGCGCCAGCAGCTTGGAGTCCAGGAATGAGCAGTTCTTC	CASSLESRNEQFF
TRBJ2-3	.	TRBV18	few	TGTGCCAGCTCACCACCTTCCACAGATACGCAGTATTTT	CASSPPSTDTQYF
TRBJ2-3	.	TRBV2	.	TGTGCCAGCAGTACTAGCACTAGCACAGATACGCAGTATTTT	CASSTSTSTDTQYF
TRBJ2-7	.	TRBV20-1	.	TGCAGCACCCGGACAGCCTACGAGCAGTACTTC	CSTRTAYEQYF
TRBJ2-6	.	TRBV11-2	.	TGTGCCAGCAGCTTAGTAGGAAGCTCTGGGGCCAACGTCCTGACTTTC	CASSLVGSSGANVLTF
TRBJ2-7	TRBD1	TRBV6-1	.	TGTGCCAGCACCCCGTGGACAGGGGGTCTCGAGCAGTACTTC	CASTPWTGGLEQYF
TRBJ2-2	.	TRBV11-2	.	TGTGCCAGCAGCTTGGATGGGTACAGGGACACCGGGGAGCTGTTTTTT	CASSLDGYRDTGELFF
TRBJ2-5	.	TRBV21-1	.	TGTGCCAGCAGCCTTCGGGATAACCAAGAGACCCAGTACTTC	CASSLRDNQETQYF
TRBJ2-3	TRBD2	TRBV5-1	.	TGCGCCAGCAGCTGGATACTAGCGGGAGAGGGTACGCAGTATTTT	CASSWILAGEGTQYF
TRBJ2-7	TRBD1	TRBV28	.	TGTGCCAGCAGTTTCGGACAGGGCCTTACCTTTTCCTACGAGCAGTACTTC	CASSFGQGLTFSYEQYF
TRBJ1-1	.	TRBV28	.	TGTGCCAGCAGGGTCAGTGGCACTGAAGCTTTCTTT	CASRVSGTEAFF
TRBJ2-1	TRBD2	TRBV10-1	few	TGCGCCAGCAGTGACCCCACTAGCGGGAGGGCCAATGAGCAGTTCTTC	CASSDPTSGRANEQFF
TRBJ1-2	.	TRBV27	.	TGTGCCAGCAGTTTAAGGGCAGGGGAGGCCTATGGCTACACCTTC	CASSLRAGEAYGYTF
TRBJ2-5	TRBD2	TRBV5-4	.	TGTGCCAGCAGCCCCATCCATTCTAGCGGGAGCTCAGAGACCCAGTACTTC	CASSPIHSSGSSETQYF
TRBJ2-7	TRBD1	TRBV7-3	.	TGTGCCAGCAGCCGGACAGGGGGCCCATCCTACGAGCAGTACTTC	CASSRTGGPSYEQYF
TRBJ2-4	TRBD2	TRBV28	.	TGTGCCAGCAGTGGAACGAGCGGGAGGGTAGCCAAAAACATTCAGTACTTC	CASSGTSGRVAKNIQYF
TRBJ1-2	TRBD1	TRBV11-2	.	TGTGCCAGCAGCGGGACAGCTAACTATGGCTACACCTTC	CASSGTANYGYTF
TRBJ1-4	TRBD1	TRBV6-4	.	TGTGCCAGCAATTATGGACAGGGGGAAACTAATGAAAAACTGTTTTTT	CASNYGQGETNEKLFF
TRBJ1-5	.	TRBV28	.	TGTGCCAGCACCCCGGGGAACAATCAGCCCCAGCATTTT	CASTPGNNQPQHF
TRBJ2-7	.	TRBV6-6	.	TGTGCCAGCAGCGAACTGGAGAGGAGCTCCTACGAGCAGTACTTC	CASSELERSSYEQYF
TRBJ2-6	.	TRBV7-3	.	TGTGCCAGCAGCTTAAGCTCTGGGGCCAACGTCCTGACTTTC	CASSLSSGANVLTF
TRBJ1-5	.	TRBV9	.	TGTGCCAGCAGCGTTCGGATGGAAAATCAGCCCCAGCATTTT	CASSVRMENQPQHF
TRBJ1-1	.	TRBV2	.	TGTGCCAGCAGTGAAGCGCTAGGGTACACTGAAGCTTTCTTT	CASSEALGYTEAFF
TRBJ1-2	.	TRBV30	.	TGTGCCTGGACCGCTAGGGATACCTATGGCTACACCTTC	CAWTARDTYGYTF
TRBJ1-6	TRBD1	TRBV27	.	TGTGCCAGCAGTTTAAGACAGGGCAATTCACCCCTCCACTTT	CASSLRQGNSPLHF
TRBJ1-5	.	TRBV6-6	.	TGTGCCAGCACGGGACTATATAGCAATCAGCCCCAGCATTTT	CASTGLYSNQPQHF
TRBJ2-7	.	TRBV15	.	TGTGCCACCAGCAGAGGGGGGGCGGCGAGCTCCTACGAGCAGTACTTC	CATSRGGAASSYEQYF
TRBJ1-1	TRBD1	TRBV5-4	.	TGTGCCAGCAGCAAAGGGACAGGGGGCCCCATGAACACTGAAGCTTTCTTT	CASSKGTGGPMNTEAFF
TRBJ2-7	.	TRBV11-2	.	TGTGCCAGCAGCTTAGGATCAGGCGAGCAGTACTTC	CASSLGSGEQYF
TRBJ2-1	TRBD2	TRBV5-1	.	TGCGCCAGCAATCCGGGGGGACTAGCGGTATACAATGAGCAGTTCTTC	CASNPGGLAVYNEQFF
TRBJ2-2	TRBD1	TRBV18	.	TGTGCCAGCTCACCACCCGGGACAGGGAGCACCGGGGAGCTGTTTTTT	CASSPPGTGSTGELFF
TRBJ2-1	TRBD2	TRBV5-1	.	TGCGCCAGCAGCTCGGGACTAGCGGCCCATACTGAGCAGTTCTTC	CASSSGLAAHTEQFF
TRBJ1-5	TRBD1	TRBV6-4	.	TGTGCCAGCAGTGACGCGCGGGGGGGACAGGGAACTATAAATAGCAATCAGCCCCAGCATTTT	CASSDARGGQGTINSNQPQHF
TRBJ1-3	TRBD1	TRBV7-2	.	TGTGCCAGCAGTACAGGGGGTGGAAACACCATATATTTT	CASSTGGGNTIYF
TRBJ2-5	.	TRBV9	.	TGTGCCAGCAGCTCCCCCGTTGGGACCCAGTACTTC	CASSSPVGTQYF
TRBJ1-1	.	TRBV4-1	.	TGCGCCAGCAGCCATCCGGGAGGGGCTCGTCTGAACACTGAAGCTTTCTTT	CASSHPGGARLNTEAFF
TRBJ2-2	.	TRBV18	.	TGTGCCAGCTCACCGCAATCGTTCAGTGGAACCGGGGAGCTGTTTTTT	CASSPQSFSGTGELFF
TRBJ2-2	TRBD2	TRBV11-3	.	TGTGCCAGCAGCCCTAAGAGTAGCGGGTTTGATACCGGGGAGCTGTTTTTT	CASSPKSSGFDTGELFF
TRBJ2-7	TRBD2	TRBV5-1	.	TGCGCCAGCAGCTGGGGACTTCTAGCGGGAGGCTTCTACGAGCAGTACTTC	CASSWGLLAGGFYEQYF